What follows are 27 T cell receptor beta chains derived from one specimen sequenced in a study of blood T cell repertoires in COVID-19. Sequenced by immunoSEQ multiplex PCR; TCRdb stores in-frame clones only, minus some. The sample has some 240,000 clones, around 84% seen once. Sequences were obtained from peripheral blood. Every receptor here comes from a woman between 40 and 50 years old who had recovered from COVID-19.

The chain joins TRBV10-2 to TRBJ1-1, with 7 bases that match TRBD1. The CDR3 totals 13 residues. The J segment lost 4 bases and the V segment lost 5 bases, leaving 4 bases of the junction unmatched. In germline, CDR1 is WSHSY, CDR2 SAAADI. The CDR3 region is CASSTGQFTEAFF. The CDR3 DNA reads as TGCGCCAGCAGTACGGGACAGTTCACTGAAGCTTTCTTT.

The V call is TRBV10-3, the J call TRBJ2-6, with 9 bases matching TRBD1. V dropped 6 bases and J dropped 4; count of bases not matched to a gene: 19. Germline lookup yields CDR1 ENHRY and CDR2 SYGVKD. This CDR3 contains 20 residues. The CDR3 loop is CAISSGTGPNVFTGANVLTF. The CDR3 DNA reads TGTGCCATCAGCTCCGGGACAGGGCCTAATGTGTTCACCGGGGCCAACGTCCTGACTTTC.

A single count supports this clone. The rearrangement uses TRBV2 and TRBJ1-4; 9 bases agree with TRBD1. Germline V gene sequence: CDR1 SNHLY, CDR2 FYNNEI. V lost 2 bases, J lost 5 bases, and 3 bases stayed unmatched. The CDR3 has 15 amino acids. CDR3 protein: CASSESGQGNEKLFF. In DNA form, the CDR3 reads TGTGCCAGCAGTGAATCGGGACAGGGAAATGAAAAACTGTTTTTT.

Notes on this clone: Other nucleotide sequences in the sample specify the same CDR3. The chain is built from TRBV7-2 and TRBJ1-6; D may be TRBD1 (6 bases). Germline V gene lookup returns CDR1 SGHTA and CDR2 FQGNSA. Trimming pared 2 bases from V and 7 bases from J, leaving 6 bases between. The CDR3 covers 13 residues. CDR3 sequence reads: CASSLQGNSPLHF. The CDR3 coding sequence is TGTGCCAGCAGCTTACAGGGGAATTCACCCCTCCACTTT.

This sequence joins TRBV15 and TRBJ2-3, with TRBD2 matching 8 bases. This CDR3 contains 13 residues. CDR1 and CDR2 (germline): LNHNV, YYDKDF (reference sequence). J lost 10 bases, V lost 3 bases, and 6 bases had no gene match. CDR3 residues: CATSRPPGGAQYF. Written as DNA, the CDR3 is TGTGCCACCAGCAGGCCCCCCGGGGGGGCGCAGTATTTT.

The CDR3 bases are TGTGCCAGCAGTGTAGGACTAGCAAGCTCCTACAATGAGCAGTTCTTC. Its translation: CASSVGLASSYNEQFF. The chain has TRBV6-1 and TRBJ2-1, with 8 bases that match TRBD2. Germline trimming cut 4 bases from V and 0 bases from J; bases unmatched to any gene: 5. Per the germline V gene, CDR1 is MNHNS and CDR2 is SASEGT. CDR3 length equals 16 residues.

The V call is TRBV2, the J call TRBJ2-1, with a possible D match to TRBD1 (6 bases). In germline, CDR1 is SNHLY, CDR2 FYNNEI. The ends were cut back, 7 bases at V and 9 bases at J, with 19 bases in the middle. CDR3 length: 14 residues. The CDR3 nucleotides read TGTGCCAGCAAGAAACAGGGTCCATCGATTGAGCAGTTCTTC. It specifies CASKKQGPSIEQFF.

The V and J genes are TRBV3-1 (or the pseudogene TRBV3-2) and TRBJ2-7; a weak D match, TRBD1 (6 bases). The length of the CDR3 is 14 residues. Germline assignment: CDR1 LGHDT and CDR2 YNNKEL (reference sequence). The germline V and J ends were trimmed by 0 bases and 4 bases, with 10 bases remaining between them. This CDR3 is CASSQDQGRYEQYF. The CDR3 DNA follows: TGTGCCAGCAGCCAAGATCAGGGGAGATACGAGCAGTACTTC.

The chain has TRBV5-4 and TRBJ2-1; no reliable D call. Trimming took 0 bases from V and 3 from J, leaving 7 bases between them. The CDR3 extends over 14 amino acids. Germline lookup yields CDR1 SGHNT and CDR2 YYREEE (reference sequence). The CDR3 DNA follows: TGTGCCAGCAGCTTGGAGTACAGCTACAATGAGCAGTTCTTC. Encoded protein: CASSLEYSYNEQFF.

This chain uses TRBV10-3 with TRBJ1-2; TRBD1 agrees at 8 bases. The CDR3 consists of 17 residues. Germline CDR1 ENHRY, CDR2 SYGVKD. The V gene end was trimmed by 0 bases and the J gene end by 2 bases; junction bases not matched to a gene: 8. The CDR3, as DNA: TGTGCCATCAGTGAGTCTCCGATGACAGGGGCGAACTATGGCTACACCTTC. It codes for CAISESPMTGANYGYTF.

J is TRBJ1-5 and V is TRBV6-5, with 7 nucleotides matching TRBD1. Germline loops: CDR1 MNHEY, CDR2 SVGAGI. V lost 6 bases and J lost 1; bases outside the gene matches: 6. The CDR3 length is 15 residues. Here the CDR3 DNA reads TGTGCCAGCAGGGAGGGGGCGCGAAGCAATCAGCCCCAGCATTTT. Its translation is CASREGARSNQPQHF.

The chain combines TRBV4-1 with TRBJ2-3; D call uncertain. The germline V gene has CDR1 MGHRA and CDR2 YSYEKL. Trimming removed 0 bases at V and 0 bases at J, with 4 bases between. CDR3 length equals 14 residues. CDR3 amino acids: CASSQDRSTDTQYF. In DNA, the CDR3 is TGCGCCAGCAGCCAAGACAGGAGCACAGATACGCAGTATTTT.

The chain employs TRBV10-3 and TRBJ1-6; D is possibly TRBD1 (6 bases). V was trimmed by 3 bases and J by 7 bases, leaving 13 bases between them. The CDR3 sequence is 15 residues long. Looked up from germline, CDR1 is ENHRY and CDR2 is SYGVKD. The DNA for the CDR3 is TGTGCCATCAGTGATGCAGGGGATGGGAATTCACCCCTCCACTTT. This translates into CAISDAGDGNSPLHF.

The rearrangement uses TRBV12-3 or TRBV12-4 and TRBJ1-6; weak D call: TRBD1 (5 bases). The CDR3 covers 13 residues. V dropped 3 bases and J dropped 7 bases, with 7 bases sitting between them. The CDR3 DNA reads TGTGCCAGCAGTTTGACAGAAAATTCACCCCTCCACTTT. It is translated as CASSLTENSPLHF.

The chain combines TRBV6-5 with TRBJ2-5, with 8 positions matching TRBD2. This CDR3 has 14 residues. J lost 2 bases, V lost 6 bases, and 5 bases had no gene match. Germline CDR1 reads MNHEY; CDR2 reads SVGAGI. CDR3: CASRSVAGQETQYF. The CDR3 DNA is TGTGCCAGCAGATCGGTAGCGGGGCAAGAGACCCAGTACTTC.

The rearrangement joins TRBV15 to TRBJ2-5; no reliable D call. CDR1 is LNHNV, CDR2 YYDKDF, per germline (reference sequence). This CDR3 contains 13 residues. Trimming removed 1 base at V and 5 bases at J, with 8 bases between. The CDR3 spells CATSRGWAETQYF. DNA for the CDR3: TGTGCCACCAGCAGAGGTTGGGCGGAGACCCAGTACTTC.

This clone was seen only a few times. CDR3 in amino acids: CASQGIYNEQFF. The CDR3 DNA reads as TGTGCTTCCCAGGGAATCTACAATGAGCAGTTCTTC. The V and J genes are TRBV24-1 and TRBJ2-1; TRBD1 is a possible D gene (5 bases). The CDR3 contains 12 residues. Per the germline V gene, CDR1 is KGHDR and CDR2 is SFDVKD.

This clone has more than one count but fewer than ten. The chain links TRBV5-1 to TRBJ1-1; 8 bases align to TRBD1. Germline CDR1 reads SGHRS; CDR2 reads YFSETQ. The CDR3 spans 17 residues. V was clipped by 0 bases and J by 0 bases; unmatched bases: 7. The CDR3 reads CASSLALRTGMNTEAFF. In DNA, the CDR3 is TGCGCCAGCAGCTTGGCCCTAAGGACAGGGATGAACACTGAAGCTTTCTTT.

The V gene is TRBV29-1, the J gene TRBJ1-1; TRBD1 aligns across 7 bases. The J segment lost 1 base and the V segment lost 2 bases, leaving 1 base of the junction unmatched. The CDR3 extends over 13 amino acids. Looked up from germline, CDR1 is SQVTM and CDR2 is ANQGSEA. CDR3 in amino acids: CSVEKGANTEAFF. CDR3 nucleotides: TGCAGCGTTGAAAAGGGGGCGAACACTGAAGCTTTCTTT.

The V call is TRBV2, the J call TRBJ1-5; no reliable D call. This CDR3 comprises 12 residues. V lost 7 bases to trimming and J lost 10 bases, with 14 bases between them. Germline CDR1 is SNHLY and CDR2 is FYNNEI. The CDR3 sequence is CASTTNGEPQHF. CDR3 sequence (DNA): TGTGCCAGCACCACAAACGGGGAACCCCAGCATTTT.

V gene TRBV25-1 combines with J gene TRBJ1-2; D is possibly TRBD1 (5 bases). CDR3 size: 12 residues. The ends were cut back, 4 bases at V and 7 bases at J, with 10 bases in the middle. Germline values: CDR1 MGHDK, CDR2 SYGVNS. The CDR3 nucleotides are TGTGCCAGCAGTGTGGAGGGGTTTGGCTACACCTTC. Protein: CASSVEGFGYTF.

The chain recombines TRBV2 with TRBJ1-6, with TRBD1 matching over 8 bases. This CDR3 region has 16 residues. CDR1 and CDR2 (germline): SNHLY, FYNNEI. V lost 6 bases to trimming and J lost 6 bases; unmatched junction nucleotides: 10. In nucleotides, the CDR3 is TGTGCCAGCAGGGCCAGACAGGGGAGGTTTAATTCACCCCTCCACTTT. Protein sequence: CASRARQGRFNSPLHF.

The table lists this clone with a few counts. The V call is TRBV7-6, the J call TRBJ2-2, with 9 bases aligning to TRBD1. The ends lost 0 bases at V and 7 bases at J; junction bases unmatched: 9. This CDR3 contains 17 residues. Germline loops: CDR1 SGHVS, CDR2 FNYEAQ. The CDR3: CASSLAPAQGAIGELFF. As DNA, the CDR3 is TGTGCCAGCAGCTTAGCGCCCGCACAGGGGGCCATCGGGGAGCTGTTTTTT.

The chain is built from TRBV2 and TRBJ1-5; D is uncertain. Trimming removed 5 bases from V and 4 bases from J, with 6 bases in between. Germline lookup yields CDR1 SNHLY and CDR2 FYNNEI. This CDR3 is 12 amino acids long. CDR3 in DNA: TGTGCCAGCAGTCCCCCTAATCAGCCCCAGCATTTT. It translates to CASSPPNQPQHF.

The V call is TRBV2, the J call TRBJ2-7; TRBD1 aligns across 9 bases. The V segment lost 6 bases and the J segment 4 bases; nucleotides outside the gene matches: 10. Looked up from germline, CDR1 is SNHLY and CDR2 is FYNNEI. The CDR3 sequence is 15 residues long. The CDR3 bases are TGTGCCAGCAGCCTGGGACAGGGTTCCCTTTACGAGCAGTACTTC. Translation: CASSLGQGSLYEQYF.

With regard to this clone: The same CDR3 is also encoded by other DNA sequences in this sample. The rearrangement links TRBV2 to TRBJ1-1; weak D call: TRBD1 (5 bases). The V gene lost 6 bases and the J gene lost 4 bases, with 12 bases spanning the gap. Germline V lookup: CDR1 SNHLY, CDR2 FYNNEI. The CDR3 length is 13 residues. CDR3 sequence reads: CASSAREGTEAFF. The CDR3 DNA follows: TGTGCCAGCAGCGCCAGGGAAGGCACTGAAGCTTTCTTT. Full variable domain (remainder filled in from reference TRBV2 and TRBJ1-1): EPEVTQTPSHQVTQMGQEVILRCVPISNHLYFYWYRQILGQKVEFLVSFYNNEISEKSEIFDDQFSVERPDGSNFTLKIRSTKLEDSAMYFCASSAREGTEAFFGQGTRLTVV.

This chain connects TRBV20-1 to TRBJ1-3; a weak D match, TRBD1 (6 bases). The CDR3 sequence is 13 residues long. Germline CDR1 and CDR2: DFQATT and SNEGSKA (reference sequence). Trimming stripped 3 bases from V and 6 bases from J, with 12 bases between. The CDR3 coding sequence is TGCAGTGCTAGTCGGGGGGCTGAAAACACCATATATTTT. It yields the protein CSASRGAENTIYF.